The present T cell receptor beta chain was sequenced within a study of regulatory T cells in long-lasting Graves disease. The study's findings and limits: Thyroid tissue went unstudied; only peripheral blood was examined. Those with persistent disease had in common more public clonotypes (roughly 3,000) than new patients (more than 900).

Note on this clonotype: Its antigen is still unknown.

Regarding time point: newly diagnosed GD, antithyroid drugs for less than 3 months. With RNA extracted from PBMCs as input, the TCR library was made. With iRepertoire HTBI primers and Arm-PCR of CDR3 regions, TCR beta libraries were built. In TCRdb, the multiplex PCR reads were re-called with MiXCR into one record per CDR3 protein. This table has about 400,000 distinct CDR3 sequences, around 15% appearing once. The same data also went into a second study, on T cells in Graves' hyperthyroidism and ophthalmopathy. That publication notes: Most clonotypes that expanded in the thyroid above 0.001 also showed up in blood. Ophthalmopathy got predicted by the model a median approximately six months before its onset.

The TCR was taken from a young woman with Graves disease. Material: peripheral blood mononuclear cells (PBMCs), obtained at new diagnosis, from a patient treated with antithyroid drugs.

Written as DNA, the CDR3 is TGTGCCAGCAGCCCCGGTGCAGCCCCATCACATGCAGGGGATACGCAGTATTTT. This encodes CASSPGAAPSHAGDTQYF. The V call is TRBV5-8, the J call TRBJ2-3, with D possibly being TRBD1 (5 bases). The V end lost 4 bases, the J end lost 6 bases, and 27 bases lay between the germline ends. The germline V gene has CDR1 SGHTS and CDR2 YDEGEE. CDR3 length: 18 residues.